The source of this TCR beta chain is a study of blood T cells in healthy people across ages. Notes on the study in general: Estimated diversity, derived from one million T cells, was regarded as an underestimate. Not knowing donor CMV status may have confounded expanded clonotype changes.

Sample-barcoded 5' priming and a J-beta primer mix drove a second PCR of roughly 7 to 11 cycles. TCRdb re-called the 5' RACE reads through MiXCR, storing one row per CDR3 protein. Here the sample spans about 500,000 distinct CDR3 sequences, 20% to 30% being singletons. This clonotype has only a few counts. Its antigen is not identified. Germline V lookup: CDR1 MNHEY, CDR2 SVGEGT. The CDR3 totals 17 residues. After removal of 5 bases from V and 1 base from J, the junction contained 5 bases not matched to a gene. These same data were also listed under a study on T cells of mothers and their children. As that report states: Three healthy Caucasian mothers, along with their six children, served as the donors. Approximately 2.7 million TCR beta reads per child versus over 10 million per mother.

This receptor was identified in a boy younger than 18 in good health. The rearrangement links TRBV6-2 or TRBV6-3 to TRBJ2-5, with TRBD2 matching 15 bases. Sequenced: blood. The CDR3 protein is CASSRPGLAGGQETQYF. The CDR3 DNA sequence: TGTGCCAGCAGTCGTCCGGGACTAGCGGGAGGCCAAGAGACCCAGTACTTC.